The 28 T cell receptor beta chains below come from one sample, sequenced in a study of T cells in Graves' hyperthyroidism and ophthalmopathy. The investigators amplified TCR beta CDR3 regions from RNA transcripts. TCR CDR3 underwent first-round RT-PCR with the HTBI primer set. In TCRdb, the multiplex PCR reads were re-called with MiXCR into one record per CDR3 protein. In the table there are around 580,000 distinct CDR3 sequences, 46% of which are singletons. The specimen was peripheral blood or thyroid tissue (not recorded which). Receptors originate from a woman aged 18-35 years with Graves' hyperthyroidism.

The V call is TRBV19, the J call TRBJ2-6; no clear D gene. The germline V gene has CDR1 LNHDA and CDR2 SQIVND (reference sequence). This CDR3 contains 15 residues. Trimming removed 1 base at V and 0 bases at J, with 4 bases between. The CDR3 here is CASSIVLSGANVLTF. The CDR3 nucleotides read TGTGCCAGTAGTATAGTCCTCTCTGGGGCCAACGTCCTGACTTTC.

This clonotype showed up many times. The chain is built from TRBV18 and TRBJ2-7; TRBD1 agrees at 10 bases. J lost 1 base, V lost 2 bases, and 2 bases had no gene match. This CDR3 has 15 residues. CDR1 and CDR2 from the germline V gene are KGHSH and LQKENI. The CDR3 is CASSPLDRGSYEQYF. CDR3 in DNA: TGTGCCAGCTCACCATTGGACAGGGGGTCCTACGAGCAGTACTTC.

The chain has TRBV2 and TRBJ2-7; possible D gene TRBD1, 6 bases. V lost 8 bases and J lost 3, with 17 bases in between. Germline CDR1 reads SNHLY; CDR2 reads FYNNEI. CDR3 length equals 14 residues. As DNA, the CDR3 is TGTGCCAGCGGCCGGGACCAGGGGAACTACGAGCAGTACTTC. It encodes CASGRDQGNYEQYF.

About this clonotype: An end of the junction does not agree with germline; a read error may underlie this. The chain combines TRBV24-1 with TRBJ2-7; 8 bases map to TRBD1. The CDR3 loop spans 14 amino acids. Per the germline V gene, CDR1 is KGHDR and CDR2 is SFDVKD. The CDR3 sequence: CATSEPTGGNEQYF. As DNA, the CDR3 is TGTGCCACCAGTGAACCTACAGGGGGAAACGAGCAGTACTTT.

Ten or more counts support this clonotype. The chain joins TRBV12-3 or TRBV12-4 to TRBJ2-7, with 7 bases aligning to TRBD2. The CDR3 is made up of 15 amino acids. The trim removed 4 bases at V and 5 bases at J, leaving 11 bases unmatched. The CDR3 DNA reads as TGTGCCAGCAGTTCCCGCCCGGGACTAAAGAACGAGCAGTACTTC. Encoded protein: CASSSRPGLKNEQYF.

The chain has TRBV29-1 and TRBJ2-5; 7 bases align to TRBD1. The germline CDR1 and CDR2 sequences are SQVTM and ANQGSEA. The ends lost 4 bases at V and 4 bases at J; junction bases unmatched: 0. This CDR3 region has 11 residues. The CDR3, as DNA: TGCAGCGTTGCAGGGGGAGAGACCCAGTACTTC. This sequence encodes CSVAGGETQYF.

This clonotype was seen ten or more times. The chain combines TRBV20-1 with TRBJ2-7; 7 bases are a match to TRBD1. V gave up 3 bases and J gave up 2 bases; unmatched junction bases: 7. The CDR3 sequence is 14 residues long. Germline V lookup: CDR1 DFQATT, CDR2 SNEGSKA (reference sequence). CDR3 DNA sequence: TGCAGTGCTAGCAACCGGGACAGAGCCTACGAGCAGTACTTC. It yields the protein CSASNRDRAYEQYF.

Notes on this clonotype: Germline and junction disagree at one end, which may indicate a read error. The rearrangement uses TRBV10-3 and TRBJ1-1; D is unclear. Germline V gene lookup returns CDR1 ENHRY and CDR2 SYGVKD. The CDR3 extends over 14 amino acids. For the CDR3, the DNA is TGTGCCATCAGACTAGCGGGTGTGAACAATGAAGCTTTCTTT. Protein: CAIRLAGVNNEAFF.

This clonotype was recorded at least ten times. CDR3 sequence (DNA): TGTGCCATCAGGCCCGGACTAGCGACAGAGACCCAGTACTTC. It specifies CAIRPGLATETQYF. The chain links TRBV10-3 to TRBJ2-5, with 9 bases identical to TRBD2. The CDR3 covers 14 residues. Germline values: CDR1 ENHRY, CDR2 SYGVKD. Germline trimming cut 6 bases from V and 4 bases from J; bases unmatched to any gene: 6.

The chain couples TRBV2 to TRBJ1-2; D remains unclear. V was shortened by 3 bases and J by 6 bases, with 11 bases between the two germline ends. The CDR3 sequence is 13 residues long. In germline, CDR1 is SNHLY, CDR2 FYNNEI. The CDR3 loop reads CASSEKGSDGYTF. The CDR3 DNA reads TGTGCCAGCAGTGAGAAGGGCTCAGATGGCTACACCTTC.

The chain is built from TRBV2 and TRBJ1-4, with 7 bases aligning to TRBD1. This CDR3 comprises 14 residues. Germline loops: CDR1 SNHLY, CDR2 FYNNEI. J lost 8 bases, V lost 6 bases, and 9 bases had no gene match. CDR3 sequence: CASSQQGFREKLFF. The CDR3 nucleotides are TGTGCCAGCAGCCAACAGGGGTTTCGGGAAAAACTGTTTTTT.

This clonotype appeared many times. The chain uses TRBV5-1 and TRBJ2-7; 9 bases line up with TRBD2. Unmatched junction bases numbered 4, after V lost 0 bases and J lost 0 bases. CDR1 is SGHRS, CDR2 YFSETQ, per germline. The CDR3 is made up of 16 amino acids. The CDR3 DNA reads as TGCGCCAGCAGCTTGGTAGCGGGAGCGCCCTCCTACGAGCAGTACTTC. This translates into CASSLVAGAPSYEQYF.

J is TRBJ2-7 and V is TRBV18, with TRBD2 identical over 10 bases. The CDR3 totals 16 residues. CDR1 is KGHSH and CDR2 is LQKENI in the germline V gene. Trimming at V came to 3 bases and at J to 1 base, leaving 6 bases not matched to a gene. The CDR3 region has the DNA TGTGCCAGCTCACCGACTAGCGGGTTGCTTTCCTACGAGCAGTACTTC. This encodes CASSPTSGLLSYEQYF.

As for this clonotype: The junction shows a germline mismatch at one end, possibly a read error. The chain recombines TRBV11-1 with TRBJ1-1; the D gene is possibly TRBD1 (5 bases). Germline CDR1 and CDR2: SGHAT and FQDESV (reference sequence). The CDR3 loop spans 18 amino acids. The CDR3 here is CASNLVAPGHPKNTEAFF. CDR3 DNA: TGTGCCAGCAACTTAGTGGCCCCAGGACACCCAAAGAACACTGAAGCTTTCTTT.

The chain couples TRBV24-1 to TRBJ1-2; 12 bases are a match to TRBD1. V lost 1 base, J lost 6 bases, and 8 bases stayed unmatched. This CDR3 contains 17 residues. Germline V lookup: CDR1 KGHDR, CDR2 SFDVKD. The CDR3 here is CATSDLGGQGAFDGYTF. CDR3 bases: TGTGCCACCAGTGATTTAGGGGGACAGGGGGCTTTTGATGGCTACACCTTC.

This clonotype has ten or more counts. The rearrangement joins TRBV20-1 to TRBJ1-3; no clear D gene. The CDR3 length is 12 residues. CDR1 and CDR2 (germline): DFQATT, SNEGSKA (reference sequence). CDR3 in DNA: TGCAGCCTCCGGGGTGCTGGAAACACCATATATTTT. Protein: CSLRGAGNTIYF.

The rearrangement links TRBV25-1 to TRBJ1-2, with unresolved D. V gave up 8 bases and J gave up 4 bases, with 14 bases separating them. Germline values: CDR1 MGHDK, CDR2 SYGVNS. The CDR3 totals 13 residues. CDR3 protein: CASLDLFPYGYTF. In DNA form, the CDR3 reads TGTGCCAGCTTGGACCTATTCCCCTATGGCTACACCTTC.

V is TRBV20-1 and J is TRBJ1-4, with TRBD1 matching over 9 bases. The CDR3 sequence is 15 residues long. Germline V lookup: CDR1 DFQATT, CDR2 SNEGSKA (reference sequence). Trimming took 3 bases from V and 8 from J; bases not matched to a gene: 10. The CDR3 is CSARVLRDRDEKLFF. The CDR3 coding sequence is TGCAGTGCTAGGGTCCTACGGGACAGGGACGAAAAACTGTTTTTT.

This clonotype has a count of ten or more. This chain connects TRBV5-1 to TRBJ2-7, with D tentatively TRBD2 (5 bases). V lost 1 base and J lost 2, with 13 bases in between. The germline V gene has CDR1 SGHRS and CDR2 YFSETQ. This CDR3 has 15 amino acids. The chain's CDR3 is CASSLMPSPTYEQYF. The CDR3 DNA is TGCGCCAGCAGCTTGATGCCTAGCCCTACCTACGAGCAGTACTTC.

This clonotype appeared many times. The chain employs TRBV12-3 or TRBV12-4 and TRBJ1-3, with TRBD1 matching 8 bases. The CDR3 is made up of 15 amino acids. The V gene end was trimmed by 5 bases and the J gene end by 2 bases; junction bases not matched to a gene: 5. CDR3 protein: CASSQTDRAGNTIYF. CDR3 DNA sequence: TGTGCCAGCAGTCAGACGGACAGGGCTGGAAACACCATATATTTT.

The chain uses TRBV20-1 and TRBJ1-2; TRBD1 agrees at 8 bases. The CDR3 is 14 amino acids. Losses at the gene ends were 7 bases for V and 8 bases for J; bases not matched to a gene: 15. Germline values: CDR1 DFQATT, CDR2 SNEGSKA (reference sequence). This CDR3 is CSGGDLQGARGYTF. The DNA of the CDR3 is TGCAGTGGGGGAGATCTCCAGGGGGCGCGGGGCTACACCTTC.

The V call is TRBV29-1, the J call TRBJ2-7; 11 positions agree with TRBD2. V was clipped by 6 bases and J by 3 bases; unmatched bases: 10. In germline, CDR1 is SQVTM, CDR2 ANQGSEA. The CDR3 spans 15 residues. The CDR3 spells CSVPGYSGRDYEQYF. DNA of the CDR3: TGCAGCGTCCCAGGGTATAGCGGGAGGGACTACGAGCAGTACTTC.

This clonotype was seen a handful of times. CDR3 protein: CASSQMTASYEQYF. As DNA, the CDR3 is TGTGCCAGCAGCCAAATGACAGCCTCCTACGAGCAGTACTTC. The rearrangement links TRBV3-1 to TRBJ2-7; possible D gene TRBD1, 5 bases. The CDR3 totals 14 residues. Between the trimmed V and J ends, which lost 2 bases and 0 bases, there was a span of 8 bases. Germline CDR1 is LGHDT and CDR2 is YNNKEL (reference sequence).

DNA for the CDR3: TGTGCCAGCAGCTTATCTGACTTAGCGGGTGAGCAGTACTTC. This gives the protein CASSLSDLAGEQYF. The J gene is TRBJ2-7, the V gene TRBV11-2; 7 bases are shared with TRBD2. Germline V gene sequence: CDR1 SGHAT, CDR2 FQNNGV. The trim removed 2 bases at V and 7 bases at J, leaving 8 bases unmatched. The CDR3 has 14 residues. Full variable domain (remainder filled in from reference TRBV11-2 and TRBJ2-7): EAGVAQSPRYKIIEKRQSVAFWCNPISGHATLYWYQQILGQGPKLLIQFQNNGVVDDSQLPKDRFSAERLKGVDSTLKIQPAKLEDSAVYLCASSLSDLAGEQYFGPGTRLTVT.

This clonotype was recorded a few times. The chain links TRBV7-8 to TRBJ2-1; 7 bases match TRBD2. Per the germline V gene, CDR1 is SGHVS and CDR2 is FQNEAQ. The CDR3 is made up of 14 amino acids. V gave up 4 bases and J gave up 8 bases; unmatched junction bases: 8. CDR3 amino acids: CASSSKGGTYEQFF. The CDR3 DNA sequence: TGTGCCAGCAGCTCGAAGGGAGGGACCTATGAGCAGTTCTTC.

This clonotype came up many times. V and J are TRBV20-1 and TRBJ1-6, with D maybe TRBD1 (5 bases). CDR1 is DFQATT and CDR2 is SNEGSKA in the germline V gene (reference sequence). V lost 0 bases and J 5 bases, leaving 17 bases between the germline ends. This CDR3 is 17 amino acids long. The CDR3 sequence: CSARDPILRDDNSPLHF. The CDR3 DNA reads TGCAGTGCTAGAGATCCAATTCTCCGGGACGATAATTCACCCCTCCACTTT.

The chain recombines TRBV11-2 with TRBJ2-2; D not certain. CDR3 length equals 11 residues. Deletions cut 5 bases from V and 9 bases from J, with 7 bases between. CDR1 is SGHAT and CDR2 is FQNNGV in the germline V gene. The CDR3 reads CASSHYRELFF. The DNA of the CDR3 is TGTGCCAGCAGCCATTACCGGGAGCTGTTTTTT.

This clonotype appeared many times. V gene TRBV20-1 combines with J gene TRBJ2-5; D gene uncertain. Germline V gene sequence: CDR1 DFQATT, CDR2 SNEGSKA (reference sequence). Trimming pared 3 bases from V and 9 bases from J, leaving 8 bases between. The CDR3 consists of 10 residues. CDR3 sequence (DNA): TGCAGTGCTAGCGGTGGATCCCAGTACTTC. Amino acid sequence: CSASGGSQYF.